Listed below are T cell receptor beta chains from one sample, sequenced in a study of regulatory T cells in long-lasting Graves disease. TCRdb itself ran the multiplex PCR reads through MiXCR, one entry per CDR3 protein. The sample lists roughly 560,000 distinct CDR3 sequences, 15% to 20% occurring once. This same sample was also taken into another study, of T cells in Graves' hyperthyroidism and ophthalmopathy.

The sample was peripheral blood mononuclear cells (PBMCs), taken at new diagnosis, from a patient treated with antithyroid drugs. The receptors derive from a woman aged 40 to 65 with Graves disease. Both conserved end residues are part of each CDR3. The D gene is left open where the match is weak. The listing skips clone size in some rows; elsewhere it reads once, few, many or a size class.

d_call	v_call	clone_size	j_call	cdr3_aa	cdr3_nt
.	TRBV20-1	.	TRBJ1-1	CSAITPGMTNTEAFF	TGCAGTGCTATAACACCTGGGATGACGAACACTGAAGCTTTCTTT
.	TRBV5-1	many	TRBJ2-1	CASSLSGISYNEQFF	TGCGCCAGCAGCTTATCCGGGATATCCTACAATGAGCAGTTCTTC
TRBD1	TRBV4-1	few	TRBJ1-5	CASSQQQGASNQPQHF	TGCGCCAGCAGCCAACAACAGGGGGCCAGCAATCAGCCCCAGCATTTT
.	TRBV28	many	TRBJ2-7	CASRESTGRVAYEQYF	TGTGCCAGCAGAGAATCTACAGGGAGAGTCGCCTACGAGCAGTACTTC
.	TRBV5-1	many	TRBJ2-3	CASSLFDTQYF	TGTGCCAGCAGCTTATTCGATACGCAGTATTTT
TRBD1	TRBV28	.	TRBJ1-5	CASSYIPGGDQPQHF	TGTGCCAGCAGTTATATCCCAGGGGGCGATCAGCCCCAGCATTTT
TRBD1	TRBV2	.	TRBJ2-5	CASSGQGAETQYF	TGTGCCAGCAGTGGACAGGGGGCAGAGACCCAGTACTTC
.	TRBV2	many	TRBJ2-5	CASTGNHVQETQYF	TGTGCCAGCACCGGAAACCACGTCCAAGAGACCCAGTACTTC
.	TRBV12-5	.	TRBJ1-1	CASGLRGNTEAFF	TGTGCTAGTGGTTTACGGGGGAACACTGAAGCTTTCTTT
.	TRBV20-1	many	TRBJ1-6	CSARVSGALYNSPLHF	TGCAGTGCTCGCGTTTCGGGGGCCTTATATAATTCACCCCTCCACTTT
TRBD1	TRBV4-1	.	TRBJ1-5	CASSQGGTGGWPQHF	TGCGCCAGCAGCCAGGGTGGTACAGGGGGTTGGCCCCAGCATTTT
TRBD1	TRBV20-1	many	TRBJ2-5	CSASRQGLGETQYF	TGCAGTGCTAGTAGACAGGGTCTGGGAGAGACCCAGTACTTC
.	TRBV18	few	TRBJ2-5	CASSPSTAIVPQYF	TGTGCCAGCTCCCCTTCGACAGCTATAGTACCCCAGTACTTC
.	TRBV28	many	TRBJ2-7	CASSSSGPLGEQYF	TGTGCCAGCAGTTCCTCCGGGCCCTTGGGCGAGCAGTACTTC
.	TRBV3-1	.	TRBJ2-5	CASSPDIGETQYF	TGTGCCAGCAGCCCAGATATAGGAGAGACCCAGTACTTC
.	TRBV6-1	few	TRBJ1-6	CASTDRIYNSPLHF	TGTGCCAGTACCGACAGGATCTATAATTCACCCCTCCACTTT
TRBD1	TRBV20-1	many	TRBJ1-1	CSAPRTGADTEAFF	TGCAGTGCCCCTAGGACAGGGGCGGACACTGAAGCTTTCTTT
TRBD1	TRBV4-1	many	TRBJ1-2	CASSWTGTNYGYTF	TGTGCCAGCAGCTGGACAGGCACTAACTATGGCTACACCTTC
.	TRBV7-2	many	TRBJ2-2	CASSLQGWSGELFF	TGTGCCAGCAGCTTACAGGGGTGGTCCGGGGAGCTGTTTTTT
.	TRBV7-2	.	TRBJ1-1	CASSLSWLTEAFF	TGTGCCAGCAGCCTATCCTGGTTGACAGAAGCTTTCTTT
.	TRBV7-2	few	TRBJ2-3	CASSSLGADTQYF	TGTGCCAGCAGCAGCCTGGGGGCAGATACGCAGTATTTT
.	TRBV20-1	.	TRBJ2-1	CSAPPRDNEQFF	TGCAGTGCTCCACCGCGGGACAATGAGCAGTTCTTC
TRBD1	TRBV6-1	many	TRBJ1-5	CASQEGQGVQPQHF	TGTGCCAGCCAAGAAGGGCAGGGGGTTCAGCCCCAGCATTTT
.	TRBV12-3/TRBV12-4	many	TRBJ2-4	CASSLWTTLAKNIQYF	TGTGCCAGCAGTTTATGGACTACTCTAGCCAAAAACATTCAGTACTTC
TRBD1	TRBV5-8	few	TRBJ1-6	CASSGTGISSSYNSPLHF	TGTGCCAGCAGTGGGACAGGAATTTCGAGCTCCTATAATTCACCCCTCCACTTT
.	TRBV18	few	TRBJ2-7	CASSGVDRYEQYF	TGTGCCAGCTCCGGGGTCGATCGCTACGAGCAGTACTTC
.	TRBV6-2/TRBV6-3	few	TRBJ2-5	CASSYGGVRETQYF	TGTGCCAGCAGTTACGGCGGGGTCCGAGAGACCCAGTACTTC
.	TRBV11-2	many	TRBJ2-5	CASSPPGAQETQYF	TGTGCCAGCAGCCCCCCGGGGGCGCAAGAGACCCAGTACTTC
.	TRBV12-3/TRBV12-4	.	TRBJ2-6	CASRPGLPGANVLTF	TGTGCCAGCAGACCAGGGCTGCCTGGGGCCAACGTCCTGACTTTC
TRBD1	TRBV12-3/TRBV12-4	.	TRBJ1-2	CASSSRQGGYTF	TGTGCCAGCAGTTCACGACAGGGTGGCTACACCTTC
.	TRBV12-3/TRBV12-4	many	TRBJ1-2	CASSLGTAERQLDYGYTF	TGTGCCAGCAGTTTAGGGACCGCGGAGAGACAGCTAGATTATGGCTACACCTTC
.	TRBV30	many	TRBJ1-2	CAWSVWDMAGYTF	TGTGCCTGGAGTGTATGGGACATGGCTGGCTACACCTTC
.	TRBV3-1	many	TRBJ2-3	CASSPETATLRLTDTQYF	TGTGCCAGCAGCCCTGAGACAGCGACCCTTCGGTTGACAGATACGCAGTATTTT
.	TRBV20-1	many	TRBJ1-3	CSASMVGGNTIYF	TGCAGTGCTAGTATGGTAGGAGGAAACACCATATATTTT
TRBD1	TRBV28	few	TRBJ1-6	CASSYDRTGRLEVHF	TGTGCCAGCAGTTACGACAGGACAGGGAGGCTTGAAGTCCACTTT
TRBD1	TRBV13	.	TRBJ2-5	CASSGTGQATQYF	TGTGCCAGCAGCGGGACAGGGCAGGCGACCCAGTACTTC
TRBD1	TRBV13	many	TRBJ2-1	CASSFRDRGRNEQFF	TGTGCCAGCAGCTTCCGGGACAGGGGGAGGAATGAGCAGTTCTTC
TRBD1	TRBV7-9	many	TRBJ1-2	CASSPTGGKWGYTF	TGTGCCAGCAGCCCGACAGGGGGCAAGTGGGGCTACACCTTC
TRBD1	TRBV5-1	few	TRBJ1-6	CASSATGTGVSPLHF	TGCGCCAGCAGCGCTACCGGGACAGGGGTTTCACCCCTCCACTTT
.	TRBV4-1	once	TRBJ1-6	CASSPHAGGSPLHF	TGCGCCAGCAGCCCTCATGCGGGGGGCTCACCCCTCCACTTT
.	TRBV11-2	few	TRBJ2-1	CASRSGPGSYNEQFF	TGTGCCAGTCGCTCCGGGCCGGGCTCCTACAATGAGCAGTTCTTC
.	TRBV20-1	many	TRBJ2-7	CSARATEASYEQYF	TGCAGTGCTAGGGCTACTGAGGCTAGCTACGAGCAGTACTTC
TRBD1	TRBV18	.	TRBJ1-5	CASHPQGDQPQHF	TGTGCCAGCCACCCCCAGGGGGATCAGCCCCAGCATTTT
TRBD1	TRBV20-1	many	TRBJ2-5	CSAGDSQETQYF	TGCAGTGCTGGGGACAGTCAAGAGACCCAGTACTTC
.	TRBV7-9	.	TRBJ1-2	CASSLGSADGYTF	TGTGCCAGCAGCTTAGGCAGTGCGGATGGCTACACCTTC
TRBD2	TRBV3-1	many	TRBJ2-5	CASSRTGLVVETQYF	TGTGCCAGCAGCCGCACGGGACTAGTAGTAGAGACCCAGTACTTC
.	TRBV20-1	many	TRBJ1-4	CSAWGTGGEEKLFF	TGCAGTGCTTGGGGGACGGGAGGTGAAGAAAAACTGTTTTTT
.	TRBV2	many	TRBJ2-5	CASKDPGRPQETQYF	TGTGCCAGCAAGGATCCGGGACGGCCACAAGAGACCCAGTACTTC
TRBD1	TRBV3-1	.	TRBJ2-7	CASSQDSVVDRGSTYEQYF	TGTGCCAGCAGCCAAGATTCCGTCGTAGACAGGGGCTCCACCTACGAGCAGTACTTC
.	TRBV7-9	many	TRBJ2-5	CASSLASMETQYF	TGTGCCAGCAGCTTAGCCTCAATGGAGACCCAGTACTTC
.	TRBV3-1	many	TRBJ1-2	CASSQGRGAADYGYTF	TGTGCCAGCAGCCAAGGGCGAGGGGCGGCCGACTATGGCTACACCTTC
.	TRBV6-2/TRBV6-3	many	TRBJ1-1	CASSSSRTATEAFF	TGTGCCAGCAGTTCGTCCCGGACAGCCACTGAAGCTTTCTTT
TRBD1	TRBV28	many	TRBJ2-1	CASSKPGQGLNEQFF	TGTGCCAGCAGCAAACCGGGACAGGGCTTGAATGAGCAGTTCTTC